These 14 T cell receptor beta chains originate from one sample sequenced in a study of blood T cell repertoires in COVID-19. Repertoires were generated with immunoSEQ multiplex PCR, while TCRdb's copy carries only in-frame clones and drops some. The sample shows fewer than 200,000 clones, around 84% of them seen only once. The sequencing sample was made of peripheral blood. These receptors were obtained from a woman aged 60-75 years with COVID-19, enrolled during active disease.

V is TRBV27 and J is TRBJ1-5; no clear D. The CDR3 loop spans 16 amino acids. The germline V and J ends were trimmed by 2 bases and 0 bases, with 11 bases remaining between them. In germline, CDR1 is MNHEY, CDR2 SMNVEV (reference sequence). The CDR3 here is CASSLAKSDSNQPQHF. DNA for the CDR3: TGTGCCAGCAGTTTAGCAAAATCAGATAGCAATCAGCCCCAGCATTTT.

The chain combines TRBV5-1 with TRBJ1-2; D is uncertain. The length of the CDR3 is 14 residues. The germline CDR1 and CDR2 sequences are SGHRS and YFSETQ. Trimming took off 4 bases at V and 9 bases at J, with 19 bases between the two ends. The CDR3 coding sequence is TGCGCCAGCAGCCCCGAGCGCGGGTCGAGAAGCTACACCTTC. It is translated as CASSPERGSRSYTF.

CDR3 sequence: CASTPPSWDSRSNQPQHF. The CDR3 nucleotides read TGTGCCAGTACCCCCCCGTCCTGGGACTCAAGAAGCAATCAGCCCCAGCATTTT. V usage is TRBV19 and J usage is TRBJ1-5; D may be TRBD1 (5 bases). The CDR3 consists of 18 residues. Deletions cut 7 bases from V and 1 base from J, with 23 bases between. In germline, CDR1 is LNHDA, CDR2 SQIVND (reference sequence).

This sequence joins TRBV7-9 and TRBJ2-7, with 12 bases fitting TRBD2. The CDR3 is made up of 18 amino acids. Losses at the gene ends were 0 bases for V and 6 bases for J; bases not matched to a gene: 12. Germline loops: CDR1 SEHNR, CDR2 FQNEAQ (reference sequence). CDR3 amino acids: CASSLALAGGGRTGEQYF. Written as DNA, the CDR3 is TGTGCCAGCAGCTTAGCACTAGCGGGAGGAGGACGGACGGGCGAGCAGTACTTC.

The CDR3 region has the DNA TGCAGCGTTGAATACGGGGGGGGAGGAGAGACCCAGTACTTC. Amino acid sequence: CSVEYGGGGETQYF. The chain joins TRBV29-1 to TRBJ2-5; 8 positions agree with TRBD2. The CDR3 is 14 residues long. The V gene end was trimmed by 2 bases and the J gene end by 4 bases; junction bases not matched to a gene: 6. Germline V gene sequence: CDR1 SQVTM, CDR2 ANQGSEA.

This sequence joins TRBV9 and TRBJ1-5, with no clear D. V lost 0 bases and J 0 bases, leaving 7 bases between the germline ends. Germline CDR1 and CDR2: SGDLS and YYNGEE. The CDR3 runs 15 residues. DNA for the CDR3: TGTGCCAGCAGCGTAGGGCAGTATAGCAATCAGCCCCAGCATTTT. Amino acid sequence: CASSVGQYSNQPQHF.

In this sample, this clone turned up once. J is TRBJ1-3 and V is TRBV5-8, with D perhaps TRBD1 (6 bases). The CDR3 covers 17 residues. Per germline, CDR1 SGHTS and CDR2 YDEGEE. Trimming cost V 0 bases and J 0 bases, with 13 bases left between them. As DNA, the CDR3 is TGTGCCAGCAGCTTGGCAGCATCAGGGGTCTCTGGAAACACCATATATTTT. It is translated as CASSLAASGVSGNTIYF.

The gene calls are TRBV5-1 and TRBJ1-4, with D perhaps TRBD1 (5 bases). CDR1 is SGHRS and CDR2 is YFSETQ in the germline V gene. Deletions cut 4 bases from V and 8 bases from J, with 18 bases between. The CDR3 is 15 amino acids. The CDR3 region is CASSASGSVREKLFF. CDR3 nucleotides: TGCGCCAGCAGCGCGTCAGGGTCGGTCCGCGAAAAACTGTTTTTT.

The chain couples TRBV9 to TRBJ2-1; TRBD2 aligns across 15 bases. V lost 4 bases, J lost 9 bases, and 5 bases stayed unmatched. CDR1 is SGDLS, CDR2 YYNGEE, per germline. The CDR3 extends over 15 amino acids. CDR3 bases: TGTGCCAGCAGCTTGGGACTAGCGGGAGGATCTGAGCAGTTCTTC. Protein product: CASSLGLAGGSEQFF.

The rearrangement uses TRBV7-2 and TRBJ2-5, with 12 positions matching TRBD2. This CDR3 has 15 residues. Unmatched junction bases numbered 7, after V lost 6 bases and J lost 5 bases. Germline V gene sequence: CDR1 SGHTA, CDR2 FQGNSA. CDR3 protein: CASSPTSGRSETQYF. The CDR3 bases are TGTGCCAGCAGTCCCACTAGCGGGAGGTCGGAGACCCAGTACTTC.

The rearrangement joins TRBV12-3 or TRBV12-4 to TRBJ1-2; D not resolved. The CDR3 runs 12 residues. V lost 7 bases and J lost 4, with 10 bases in between. CDR3 nucleotides: TGTGCCAGCATGGGAAGCGGCTATGGCTACACCTTC. This gives the protein CASMGSGYGYTF.

J is TRBJ2-3 and V is TRBV11-3, with D maybe TRBD2 (6 bases). V lost 1 base and J lost 10, with 12 bases in between. This CDR3 has 13 residues. The germline V gene has CDR1 SGHNT and CDR2 YENEEA. The CDR3, as DNA: TGTGCCAGCAGCTTAGGAGGAACGGGGGCGCAGTATTTT. This encodes CASSLGGTGAQYF.

The chain carries TRBV5-4 and TRBJ2-3; 15 bases map to TRBD2. Germline V lookup: CDR1 SGHNT, CDR2 YYREEE (reference sequence). J was trimmed by 3 bases and V by 4 bases; bases with no gene match: 6. The length of the CDR3 is 17 residues. CDR3 amino acids: CASSEGTSGRNTDTQYF. The CDR3 nucleotides read TGTGCCAGCAGCGAAGGGACTAGCGGGAGGAATACAGATACGCAGTATTTT.

CDR3 loop: CASSPRTGYATNEKLFF. The CDR3 DNA follows: TGTGCCAGCAGCCCCCGGACAGGGTATGCAACTAATGAAAAACTGTTTTTT. The chain carries TRBV7-6 and TRBJ1-4; 8 bases are shared with TRBD1. This CDR3 contains 17 residues. The V gene's germline CDR1 is SGHVS and CDR2 FNYEAQ. The ends lost 5 bases at V and 0 bases at J; junction bases unmatched: 8.